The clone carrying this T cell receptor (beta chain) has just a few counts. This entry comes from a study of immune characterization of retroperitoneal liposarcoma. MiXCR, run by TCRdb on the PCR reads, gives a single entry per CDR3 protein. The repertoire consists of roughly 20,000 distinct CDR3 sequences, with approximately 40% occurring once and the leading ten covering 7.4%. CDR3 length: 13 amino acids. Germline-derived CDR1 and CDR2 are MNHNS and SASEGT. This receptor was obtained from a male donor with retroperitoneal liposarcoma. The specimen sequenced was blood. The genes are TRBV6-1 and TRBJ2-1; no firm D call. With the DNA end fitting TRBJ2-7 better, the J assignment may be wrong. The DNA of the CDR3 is TGTGCCAGCAGTGACGACACCTACAATGAGCAGTACTTC. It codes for CASSDDTYNEQYF.